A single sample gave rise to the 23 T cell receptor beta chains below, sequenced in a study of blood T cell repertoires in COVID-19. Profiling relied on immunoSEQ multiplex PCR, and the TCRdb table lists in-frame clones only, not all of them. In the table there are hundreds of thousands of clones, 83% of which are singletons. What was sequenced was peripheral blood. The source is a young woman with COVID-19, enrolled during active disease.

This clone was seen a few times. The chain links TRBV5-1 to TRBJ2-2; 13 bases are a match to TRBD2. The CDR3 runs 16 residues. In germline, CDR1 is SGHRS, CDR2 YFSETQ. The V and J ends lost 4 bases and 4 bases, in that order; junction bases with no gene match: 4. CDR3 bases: TGCGCCAGCAGCCAGGGACTAGCGGGGCTCACCGGGGAGCTGTTTTTT. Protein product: CASSQGLAGLTGELFF.

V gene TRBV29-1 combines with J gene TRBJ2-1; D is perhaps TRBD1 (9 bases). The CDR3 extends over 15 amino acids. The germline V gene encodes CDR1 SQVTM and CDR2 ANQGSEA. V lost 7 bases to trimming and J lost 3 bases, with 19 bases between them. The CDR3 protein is CSANGQGTSYNEQFF. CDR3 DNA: TGCAGCGCCAACGGACAGGGGACTAGCTACAATGAGCAGTTCTTC.

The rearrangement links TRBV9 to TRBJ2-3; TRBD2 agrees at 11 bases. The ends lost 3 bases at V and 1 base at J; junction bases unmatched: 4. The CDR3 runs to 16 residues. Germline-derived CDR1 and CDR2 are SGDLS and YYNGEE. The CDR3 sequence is CASSDPTSGGTDTQYF. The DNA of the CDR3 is TGTGCCAGCAGCGACCCGACTAGCGGGGGCACAGATACGCAGTATTTT.

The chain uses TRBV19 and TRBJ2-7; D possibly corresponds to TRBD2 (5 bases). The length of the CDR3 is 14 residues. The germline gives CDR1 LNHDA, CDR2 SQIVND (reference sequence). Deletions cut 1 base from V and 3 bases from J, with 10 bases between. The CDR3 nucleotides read TGTGCCAGTAGTATAGGGGTGGGGAGCTACGAGCAGTACTTC. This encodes CASSIGVGSYEQYF.

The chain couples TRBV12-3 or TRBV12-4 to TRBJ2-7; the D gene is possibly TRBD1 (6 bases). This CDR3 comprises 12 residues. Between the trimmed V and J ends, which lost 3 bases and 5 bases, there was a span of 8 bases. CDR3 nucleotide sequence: TGTGCCAGCAGTTTCAACAGGGACGAGCAGTACTTC. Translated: CASSFNRDEQYF.

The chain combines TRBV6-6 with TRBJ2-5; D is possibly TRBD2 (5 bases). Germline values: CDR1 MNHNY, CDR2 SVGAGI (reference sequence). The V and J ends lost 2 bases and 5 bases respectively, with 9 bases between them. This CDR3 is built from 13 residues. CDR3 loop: CASSYNRRETQYF. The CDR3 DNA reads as TGTGCCAGCAGTTACAATCGGAGGGAGACCCAGTACTTC.

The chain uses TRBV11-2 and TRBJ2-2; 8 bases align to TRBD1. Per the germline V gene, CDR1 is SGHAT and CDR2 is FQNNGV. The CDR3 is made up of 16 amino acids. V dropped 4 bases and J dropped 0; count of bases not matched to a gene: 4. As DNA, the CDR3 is TGTGCCAGCAGCTACCAGACAGGGGCGAACACCGGGGAGCTGTTTTTT. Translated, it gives CASSYQTGANTGELFF.

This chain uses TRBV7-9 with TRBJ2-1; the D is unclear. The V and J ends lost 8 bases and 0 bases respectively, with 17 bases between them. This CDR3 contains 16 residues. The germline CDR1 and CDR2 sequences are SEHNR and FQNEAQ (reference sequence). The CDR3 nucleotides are TGTGCCAGCTCAGAGCGACGAGTAGCCTCCTACAATGAGCAGTTCTTC. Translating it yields CASSERRVASYNEQFF.

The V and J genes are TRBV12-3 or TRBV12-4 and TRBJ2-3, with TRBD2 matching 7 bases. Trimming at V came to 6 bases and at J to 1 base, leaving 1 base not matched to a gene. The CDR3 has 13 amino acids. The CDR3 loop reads CASSTSGTDTQYF. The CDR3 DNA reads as TGTGCCAGCAGCACTAGCGGCACAGATACGCAGTATTTT.

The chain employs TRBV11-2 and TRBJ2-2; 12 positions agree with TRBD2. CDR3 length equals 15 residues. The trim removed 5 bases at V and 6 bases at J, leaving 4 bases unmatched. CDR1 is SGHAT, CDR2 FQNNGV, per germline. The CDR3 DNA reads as TGTGCCAGCAGCCCTAGCGGGAGGGCCCCCGGGGAGCTGTTTTTT. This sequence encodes CASSPSGRAPGELFF.

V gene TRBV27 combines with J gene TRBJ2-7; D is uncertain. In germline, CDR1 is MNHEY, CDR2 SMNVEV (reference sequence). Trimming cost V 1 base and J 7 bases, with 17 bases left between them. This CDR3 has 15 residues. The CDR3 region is CASSLFSLKTEEQYF. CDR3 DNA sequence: TGTGCCAGCAGTTTATTTTCCCTTAAGACGGAGGAGCAGTACTTC.

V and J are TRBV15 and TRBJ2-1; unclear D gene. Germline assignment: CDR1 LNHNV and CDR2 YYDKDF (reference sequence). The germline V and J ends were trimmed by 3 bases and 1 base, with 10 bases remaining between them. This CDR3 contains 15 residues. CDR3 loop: CATSRTLRSYNEQFF. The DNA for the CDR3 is TGTGCCACCAGCAGGACATTACGGTCCTACAATGAGCAGTTCTTC. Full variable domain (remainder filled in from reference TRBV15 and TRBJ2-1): DAMVIQNPRYQVTQFGKPVTLSCSQTLNHNVMYWYQQKSSQAPKLLFHYYDKDFNNEADTPDNFQSRRPNTSFCFLDIRSPGLGDTAMYLCATSRTLRSYNEQFFGPGTRLTVL.

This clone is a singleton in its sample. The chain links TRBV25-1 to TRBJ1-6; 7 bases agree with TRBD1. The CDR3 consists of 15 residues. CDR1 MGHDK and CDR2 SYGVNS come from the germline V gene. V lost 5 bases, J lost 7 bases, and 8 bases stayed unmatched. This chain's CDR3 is CASSRPGTANSPLHF. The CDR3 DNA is TGTGCCAGCAGTCGCCCAGGGACAGCAAATTCACCCCTCCACTTT.

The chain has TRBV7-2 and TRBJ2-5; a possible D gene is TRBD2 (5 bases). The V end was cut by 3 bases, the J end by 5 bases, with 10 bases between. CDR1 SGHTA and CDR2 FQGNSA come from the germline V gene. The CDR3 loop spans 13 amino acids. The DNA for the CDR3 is TGTGCCAGCAGCTTCACGAGAGGGGAGACCCAGTACTTC. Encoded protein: CASSFTRGETQYF.

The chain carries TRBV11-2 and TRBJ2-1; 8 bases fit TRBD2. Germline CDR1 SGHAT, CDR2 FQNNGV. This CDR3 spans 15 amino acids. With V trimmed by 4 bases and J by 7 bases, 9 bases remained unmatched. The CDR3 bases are TGTGCCAGCAGCTCTCTGGTTAGCGGGACGAATGAGCAGTTCTTC. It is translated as CASSSLVSGTNEQFF. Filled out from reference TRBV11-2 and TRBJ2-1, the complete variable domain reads EAGVAQSPRYKIIEKRQSVAFWCNPISGHATLYWYQQILGQGPKLLIQFQNNGVVDDSQLPKDRFSAERLKGVDSTLKIQPAKLEDSAVYLCASSSLVSGTNEQFFGPGTRLTVL.

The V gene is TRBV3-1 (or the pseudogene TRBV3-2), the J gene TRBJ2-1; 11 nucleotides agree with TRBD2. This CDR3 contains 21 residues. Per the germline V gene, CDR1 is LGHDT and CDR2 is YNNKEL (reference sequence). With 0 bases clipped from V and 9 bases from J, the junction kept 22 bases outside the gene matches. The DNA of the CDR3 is TGTGCCAGCAGCCAAGAGCTTTTGTCGTTAGGGACTAGCGGAGCTGCCACTGAGCAGTTCTTC. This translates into CASSQELLSLGTSGAATEQFF.

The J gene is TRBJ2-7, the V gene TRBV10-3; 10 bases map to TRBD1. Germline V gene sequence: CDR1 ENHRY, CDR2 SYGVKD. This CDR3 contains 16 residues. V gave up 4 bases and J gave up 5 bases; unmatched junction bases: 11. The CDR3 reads CAISVDRGHDTDEQYF. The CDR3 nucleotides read TGTGCCATCAGTGTAGACAGGGGGCATGATACAGACGAGCAGTACTTC.

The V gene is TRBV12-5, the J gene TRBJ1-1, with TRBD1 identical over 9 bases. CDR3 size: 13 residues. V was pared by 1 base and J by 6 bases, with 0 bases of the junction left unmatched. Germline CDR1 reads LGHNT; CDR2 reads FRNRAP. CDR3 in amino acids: CASGLGTGAEAFF. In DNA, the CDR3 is TGTGCTAGTGGTTTGGGGACAGGGGCTGAAGCTTTCTTT.

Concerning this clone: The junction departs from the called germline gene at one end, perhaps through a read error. In DNA, the CDR3 is TGCAGTGCCAGAGGGCCTGACACCATATATTTT. This codes for CSARGPDTIYF. The V and J genes are TRBV20-1 and TRBJ1-3; D is unresolved. CDR1 is DFQATT and CDR2 is SNEGSKA in the germline V gene (reference sequence). This CDR3 is built from 11 residues.

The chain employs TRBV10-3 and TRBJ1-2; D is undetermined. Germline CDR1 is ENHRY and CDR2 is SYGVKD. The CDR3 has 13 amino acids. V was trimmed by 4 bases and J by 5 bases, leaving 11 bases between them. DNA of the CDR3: TGTGCCATCAGTGCCCAAGACGGGTATGGCTACACCTTC. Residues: CAISAQDGYGYTF.

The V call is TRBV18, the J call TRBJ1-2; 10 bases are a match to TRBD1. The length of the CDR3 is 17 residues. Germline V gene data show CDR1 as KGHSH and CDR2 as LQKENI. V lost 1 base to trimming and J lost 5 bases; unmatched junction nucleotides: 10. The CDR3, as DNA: TGTGCCAGCTCACCACGGCGACAGGGGGCCGGGGGTTATGGCTACACCTTC. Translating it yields CASSPRRQGAGGYGYTF.

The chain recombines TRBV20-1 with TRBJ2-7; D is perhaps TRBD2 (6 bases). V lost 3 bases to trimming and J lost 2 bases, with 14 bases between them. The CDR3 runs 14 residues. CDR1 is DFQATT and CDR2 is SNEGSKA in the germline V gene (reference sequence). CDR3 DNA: TGCAGTGCTAGTACCGGGACTCTAACCTACGAGCAGTACTTC. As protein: CSASTGTLTYEQYF.

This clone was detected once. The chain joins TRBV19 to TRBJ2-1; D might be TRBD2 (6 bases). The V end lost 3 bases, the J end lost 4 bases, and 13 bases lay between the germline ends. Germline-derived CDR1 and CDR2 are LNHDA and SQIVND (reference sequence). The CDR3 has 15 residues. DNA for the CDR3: TGTGCCAGTAGTATTTGGCGGGGAGAGTACAATGAGCAGTTCTTC. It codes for CASSIWRGEYNEQFF.